Listed here is a single T cell receptor (beta chain). The antigen it recognizes is unknown. Base qualities are not recorded, but no much larger clone differs from it by a single base. From its cysteine to its phenylalanine, the CDR3 spans 19 amino acids. The CDR3 DNA has 57 bases and is translated from base 1. Here V drops 0 bases and J drops 0 bases, and the junction holds 7 bases not matched to any gene. As encoded in the germline V gene, CDR1 is SNHLY while CDR2 is FYNNEI. Each PCR received spiked-in synthetic TCR analog templates so that absolute template abundance could be estimated from read counts. TCRbeta CDR3 regions were amplified from genomic DNA with bias-controlled V and J gene primers using the immunoSEQ assay. Sequencing of rearranged TCRbeta segments was done at approximately 20X coverage. As for how the authors treated the data: Clustering was used to correct sequencing errors, and CDR3s were annotated against IMGT to assign V, D and J genes. Downstream analyses used only productive TCRbeta rearrangements, leaving out any out-of-frame or stop-codon sequences. Clonality was calculated as one minus the Shannon entropy normalized by the log of the number of unique productive sequences. Clones differing between time points or between blood and tumor were identified using Fisher's exact test with Benjamini-Hochberg correction, with an adjusted p below 0.01 applied as the threshold. TCRdb mirrors the immuneACCESS table, restricted to in-frame sequences. Some clones are absent from its copies; in checked studies, under half trace to an unresolved V gene, and the reason for the others is unknown. Clone size and V and J calls were adopted from that table, with D and trimming inferred from the DNA. This sample comprises approximately 14,000 clones, more than 75% of them detected only once. Roughly 15% of the sample rests with the top ten.

A total of about 31 patients with locally advanced or metastatic urothelial carcinoma, treated at Memorial Sloan Kettering on a trial protocol, made up the cohort. Peripheral blood mononuclear cells were collected pretreatment and during treatment, at between 1 and 8 total time points per patient. The Qiagen DNeasy Blood extraction kit was used to purify genomic DNA from total PBMCs and tumor samples. PBMCs were collected pretreatment and during treatment, and were isolated and stored as previously described. The sample belongs to a study of PD-L1 blockade in urothelial cancer (dated by TCRdb to about 2017). Background on the whole study: All patients started therapy in the mid-2010s and received atezolizumab 1,200 mg intravenously every 3 weeks. About 90% of the roughly 30 patients were males with bladder-origin urothelial cancer, and about 65% of the roughly 30 reported a prior smoking history. An ECOG performance status of 0 or 1 was recorded for the patients, and 0 to 3 prior chemotherapy regimens had been received by the patients. Blood samples were analyzed at 3 weeks after treatment start (second dose) and at 6 weeks after treatment start. Blood samples yielded a median of around 150,000 T cells and tens of thousands of unique TCRs, with median clonality around 0.084. Somatic, immune and clinical correlates of response to PD-L1 blockade with atezolizumab in urothelial cancer were the focus of an exploratory multi-omic analysis. Pretreatment tumor samples, along with matched peripheral blood collected serially before and after atezolizumab treatment, underwent TCR sequencing. Durable clinical benefit meant progression-free survival longer than 6 months, and TCR features were also tested against progression-free and overall survival. In the same patients who had TCR sequencing, pretreatment tumors also underwent whole exome sequencing and RNA sequencing. Roughly 9 patients reached durable clinical benefit, while 20 or so patients did not. Some 29 patients had pretreatment blood TCR-seq, some 25 had at least one posttreatment blood collection, and some 25 had tumor TCR-seq. What the study reported, not specific to this receptor: Small sample size (n of about 30) and many exploratory analyses mean the results are intended to be hypothesis-generating. A pretreatment peripheral blood TCR clonality below the median was linked to improved progression-free and overall survival. Among patients with durable benefit, tumor-associated TCR clones showed greater expansion in peripheral blood 3 weeks after treatment started (n ≈ 20, p = 0.022).

The sequenced sample was PBMCs, obtained around atezolizumab (anti-PD-L1) treatment. The rearranged segments are TRBV2 and TRBJ2-3, and TRBD2 matches 12 of the central bases. This receptor was identified in a man between 65 and 85 years old with urothelial cancer. The CDR3 protein: CASSEADGLAGPSTDTQYF. Here is the DNA: TGTGCCAGCAGTGAAGCGGACGGACTAGCGGGGCCGAGCACAGATACGCAGTATTTT.